This is a list of T cell receptor beta chains from one sample in a study of cytomegalovirus exposure and HLA in healthy donors. Here immunoSEQ multiplex PCR was the method, and the copy in TCRdb shows in-frame clones only, minus some. The sample lists 95,000 to 120,000 clones, more than 90% occurring once. Sequencing was carried out using PBMCs. The receptors shown here come from a woman aged 18-35 years in good health and CMV-seronegative. Each CDR3 is given with its conserved first and last residue. A D gene is named only where the DNA matches it firmly. Size is omitted from some rows. Given values are once, few, many or a class for expanded clones.

>TRBD2|-|TRBJ2-3|TRBV5-4
CASSLGIAGEGDTQYF
TGTGCCAGCAGCTTGGGTATAGCGGGGGAGGGCGATACGCAGTATTTT
>-|-|TRBJ1-2|TRBV30
CAWKLAGAYYGYTF
TGTGCCTGGAAGTTAGCAGGGGCGTACTATGGCTACACCTTC
>TRBD2|-|TRBJ2-7|TRBV15
CATSGPGGQEQYF
TGTGCCACCAGCGGACCGGGGGGGCAGGAGCAGTACTTC
>TRBD1|-|TRBJ2-5|TRBV27
CASSSTRQGRYLLQETQYF
TGTGCCAGCAGTTCCACCCGACAGGGTCGGTACCTCTTACAAGAGACCCAGTACTTC
>-|-|TRBJ1-3|TRBV9
CASTPGESSGNTIYF
TGTGCCAGCACCCCAGGGGAGAGCTCTGGAAACACCATATATTTT
>-|-|TRBJ2-7|TRBV6-5
CASSYTRGGYEQYF
TGTGCCAGCAGCTATACTCGAGGGGGCTACGAGCAGTACTTC
>TRBD1|-|TRBJ2-7|TRBV10-3
CAIRTGGPEGKDEQYF
TGTGCCATCAGGACAGGGGGTCCGGAGGGGAAGGACGAGCAGTACTTC
>TRBD2|-|TRBJ2-5|TRBV11-1
CASSLGELLGLAGSETQYF
TGTGCCAGCAGCTTAGGGGAGTTATTAGGACTAGCGGGGAGTGAGACCCAGTACTTC
>-|-|TRBJ1-4|TRBV18
CASSPLTATNEKLFF
TGTGCCAGCTCACCACTAACAGCCACCAACGAAAAACTGTTTTTT
>-|-|TRBJ1-1|TRBV5-1
CASSPLPGSTEAFF
TGCGCCAGCAGCCCCCTGCCGGGTTCCACTGAAGCTTTCTTT
>-|once|TRBJ1-4|TRBV5-6
CASNSGVEKLFF
TGTGCCAGCAACTCAGGGGTAGAAAAACTGTTTTTT
>TRBD1|once|TRBJ2-3|TRBV29-1
CSVDFSTGDTDTQYF
TGCAGCGTTGATTTTTCGACAGGGGACACAGATACGCAGTATTTT
>TRBD2|-|TRBJ2-3|TRBV7-8
CASSFRLAGRISTDTQYF
TGTGCCAGCAGCTTCCGTTTAGCGGGACGGATAAGCACAGATACGCAGTATTTT
>TRBD2|-|TRBJ2-1|TRBV10-3
CAISDVPGLAGDNEQFF
TGTGCCATCAGTGATGTTCCCGGACTAGCGGGGGACAATGAGCAGTTCTTC
>TRBD1|-|TRBJ2-7|TRBV18
CASSPLDRVDEQYF
TGTGCCAGCTCACCACTCGACAGGGTCGACGAGCAGTACTTC
>TRBD2|few|TRBJ2-7|TRBV28
CASRIGGGYEQYF
TGTGCCAGCAGAATCGGGGGGGGCTACGAGCAGTACTTC
>TRBD1|once|TRBJ1-5|TRBV2
CASSDQDRVGQPQHF
TGTGCCAGCAGTGACCAGGACAGGGTGGGGCAGCCCCAGCATTTT
>TRBD1|-|TRBJ2-7|TRBV6-1
CASSEAGTGFYEQYF
TGTGCCAGCAGTGAAGCCGGGACAGGGTTCTACGAGCAGTACTTC
>-|-|TRBJ1-1|TRBV30
CAWDRSGVTEAFF
TGTGCCTGGGATAGGTCGGGGGTCACTGAAGCTTTCTTT
>TRBD2|-|TRBJ2-7|TRBV4-2
CASSQVTSGGAYEQYF
TGTGCCAGCAGCCAAGTTACTAGCGGGGGGGCATACGAGCAGTACTTC
>-|-|TRBJ1-5|TRBV5-8
CASSLGQVSNQPQHF
TGTGCCAGCAGCTTGGGACAGGTTAGCAATCAGCCCCAGCATTTT
>TRBD1|-|TRBJ1-2|TRBV7-2
CASSSGTGEVGHTF
TGTGCCAGCAGCTCTGGAACAGGGGAAGTTGGCCACACCTTC
>-|-|TRBJ1-4|TRBV5-6
CASSLYRANEKLFF
TGTGCCAGCAGCTTGTACAGGGCTAATGAAAAACTGTTTTTT
>-|-|TRBJ2-6|TRBV5-4
CASSLRGGGANVLTF
TGTGCCAGCAGCCTCAGGGGCGGTGGGGCCAACGTCCTGACTTTC
>-|-|TRBJ1-2|TRBV27
CASSLRTGINYGYTF
TGTGCCAGCAGTTTACGAACAGGGATTAACTATGGCTACACCTTC
>TRBD1|-|TRBJ2-7|TRBV6-1
CASSNRDRAVYEQYF
TGTGCCAGCAGTAATAGGGACAGGGCCGTGTACGAGCAGTACTTC
>TRBD1|-|TRBJ2-3|TRBV28
CASRENRGAARGATDTQYF
TGTGCCAGCAGAGAGAACAGGGGTGCGGCCCGAGGGGCCACAGATACGCAGTATTTT
>TRBD2|-|TRBJ2-3|TRBV7-9
CASSRPGREGDTQYF
TGTGCCAGCAGCCGACCGGGGAGGGAGGGAGATACGCAGTATTTT
>-|-|TRBJ1-2|TRBV2
CASSDLFGYTF
TGTGCCAGCAGTGACTTGTTTGGCTACACCTTC
>-|-|TRBJ2-7|TRBV7-9
CASSLAGRGSYEQYF
TGTGCCAGCAGCTTAGCGGGAAGGGGGTCCTACGAGCAGTACTTC
>-|-|TRBJ1-2|TRBV7-8
CASSLLSSYGYTF
TGTGCCAGCAGCTTATTGTCGAGTTATGGCTACACCTTC